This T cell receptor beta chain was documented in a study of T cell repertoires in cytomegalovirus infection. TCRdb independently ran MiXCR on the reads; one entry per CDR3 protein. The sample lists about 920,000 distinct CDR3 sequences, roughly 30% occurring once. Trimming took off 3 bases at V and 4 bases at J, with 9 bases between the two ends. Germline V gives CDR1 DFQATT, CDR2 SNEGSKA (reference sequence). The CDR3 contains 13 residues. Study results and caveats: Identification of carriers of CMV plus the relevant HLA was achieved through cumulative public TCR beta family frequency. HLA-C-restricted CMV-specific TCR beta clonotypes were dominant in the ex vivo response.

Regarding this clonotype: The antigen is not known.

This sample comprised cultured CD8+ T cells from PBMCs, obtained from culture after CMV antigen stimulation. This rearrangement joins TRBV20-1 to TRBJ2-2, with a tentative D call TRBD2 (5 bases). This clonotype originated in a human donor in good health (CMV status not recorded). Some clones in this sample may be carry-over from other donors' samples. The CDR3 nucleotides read TGCAGTGCTAGGGACTTAACCACCGGGGAGCTGTTTTTT. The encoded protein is CSARDLTTGELFF.